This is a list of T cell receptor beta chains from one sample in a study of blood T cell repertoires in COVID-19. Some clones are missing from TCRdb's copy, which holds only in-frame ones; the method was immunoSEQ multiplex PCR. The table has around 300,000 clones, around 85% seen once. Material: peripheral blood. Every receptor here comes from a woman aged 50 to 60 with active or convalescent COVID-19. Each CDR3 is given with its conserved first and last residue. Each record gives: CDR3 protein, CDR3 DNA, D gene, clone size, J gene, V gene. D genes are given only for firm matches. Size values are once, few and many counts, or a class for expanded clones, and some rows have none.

cdr3_aa: CASSLRGTRPEQYF
cdr3_nt: TGTGCCAGCAGCTTGCGGGGGACCCGCCCCGAGCAGTACTTC
d_call: TRBD2
clone_size: NA
j_call: TRBJ2-7
v_call: TRBV11-1

cdr3_aa: CASSPTDLDTQYF
cdr3_nt: TGCGCCAGCAGCCCCACTGATTTGGATACGCAGTATTTT
d_call: NA
clone_size: NA
j_call: TRBJ2-3
v_call: TRBV5-1

cdr3_aa: CASSIYRGKGEQYF
cdr3_nt: TGTGCCAGTAGTATTTACAGGGGAAAAGGCGAGCAGTACTTC
d_call: TRBD1
clone_size: NA
j_call: TRBJ2-7
v_call: TRBV19

cdr3_aa: CASSVNGNTEAFF
cdr3_nt: TGTGCCAGCAGTGTAAACGGGAACACTGAAGCTTTCTTT
d_call: NA
clone_size: NA
j_call: TRBJ1-1
v_call: TRBV2

cdr3_aa: CASSSPNGASGLYNEQFF
cdr3_nt: TGTGCCAGCAGCTCCCCCAACGGGGCTAGCGGGCTATACAATGAGCAGTTCTTC
d_call: TRBD2
clone_size: NA
j_call: TRBJ2-1
v_call: TRBV7-2

cdr3_aa: CASSPGTSGAGSEQYF
cdr3_nt: TGTGCCAGCAGCCCGGGGACTAGCGGGGCCGGGAGCGAGCAGTACTTC
d_call: TRBD2
clone_size: once
j_call: TRBJ2-7
v_call: TRBV3-1/TRBV3-2

cdr3_aa: CASSLDRVGSYNSPLHF
cdr3_nt: TGTGCCAGCAGCTTGGACCGGGTCGGCTCCTATAATTCACCCCTCCACTTT
d_call: NA
clone_size: NA
j_call: TRBJ1-6
v_call: TRBV5-5

cdr3_aa: CASSGILAGEQYF
cdr3_nt: TGTGCCAGCAGCGGTATCCTAGCGGGAGAACAGTATTTT
d_call: TRBD2
clone_size: NA
j_call: TRBJ2-3
v_call: TRBV5-6

cdr3_aa: CASSFFLNTEAFF
cdr3_nt: TGTGCCAGCAGTTTCTTTCTTAACACTGAAGCTTTCTTT
d_call: NA
clone_size: few
j_call: TRBJ1-1
v_call: TRBV12-3/TRBV12-4

cdr3_aa: CATSSVEGNQPQHF
cdr3_nt: TGTGCCACCAGTTCAGTGGAGGGCAATCAGCCCCAGCATTTT
d_call: NA
clone_size: NA
j_call: TRBJ1-5
v_call: TRBV24-1

cdr3_aa: CASSLNTDLTDTQYF
cdr3_nt: TGTGCCAGCAGTTTAAATACAGACCTCACAGATACGCAGTATTTT
d_call: NA
clone_size: NA
j_call: TRBJ2-3
v_call: TRBV13

cdr3_aa: CATSQERPTVFVNEQFF
cdr3_nt: TGTGCCACCAGCCAAGAGAGGCCGACGGTTTTCGTTAATGAGCAGTTCTTC
d_call: NA
clone_size: NA
j_call: TRBJ2-1
v_call: TRBV15

cdr3_aa: CASSPPNRGSRSPFF
cdr3_nt: TGTGCCAGCTCACCACCGAACAGGGGAAGCAGGTCTCCTTTCTTT
d_call: TRBD1
clone_size: NA
j_call: TRBJ1-1
v_call: TRBV18

cdr3_aa: CASRTGEWTEAFF
cdr3_nt: TGTGCCAGCAGGACAGGGGAATGGACTGAAGCTTTCTTT
d_call: TRBD1
clone_size: once
j_call: TRBJ1-1
v_call: TRBV11-2

cdr3_aa: CASMGLAKNIQYF
cdr3_nt: TGTGCCAGCATGGGACTAGCCAAAAACATTCAGTACTTC
d_call: NA
clone_size: NA
j_call: TRBJ2-4
v_call: TRBV2

cdr3_aa: CAISESSGRAYREQFF
cdr3_nt: TGTGCCATCAGTGAGTCTAGCGGGAGGGCCTACCGTGAGCAGTTCTTC
d_call: TRBD2
clone_size: few
j_call: TRBJ2-1
v_call: TRBV10-3